A selection of T cell receptor beta chains follows, all from one sample in a study of cytomegalovirus exposure and HLA in healthy donors. The data were produced by immunoSEQ multiplex PCR, yet TCRdb's version contains in-frame clones alone and is incomplete. The sample table sets out around 150,000 clones. Sequencing used PBMCs. These TCRs come from a man aged 30 to 45 in good health and CMV-seronegative. CDR3s leave out the opening cysteine and the closing phenylalanine or tryptophan.

CDR3,V,J
ASRISQAYGYT,TRBV10-1,TRBJ1-2
ASSPNLGSSYEQY,TRBV7-2,-
ASGLPTGNTEAF,TRBV12-5,TRBJ1-1
ASSLPTGPSGNTIY,TRBV28,TRBJ1-3
ASSPYETGLGNTIY,TRBV14,TRBJ1-3
ASSTSGGNQPQH,TRBV9,TRBJ1-5
ASMNSYEQY,TRBV2,-
AWSLKGTSTDTQY,TRBV30,TRBJ2-3
ASSLYEGAASYGYT,TRBV7-9,TRBJ1-2
ASSSLTQGPMNTEAF,TRBV5-1,TRBJ1-1
ASSSGQGEWNEQF,TRBV11-2,TRBJ2-1
ATSTGEGIAEAF,TRBV19,TRBJ1-1
ASSPVHAGSTDTQY,TRBV4-2,TRBJ2-3
ASSLGRDGSGIGGSYEQY,TRBV5-1,TRBJ2-7
ASSLIRREYNEQF,TRBV5-1,TRBJ2-1
ASSLDSLYGYT,TRBV5-6,TRBJ1-2
ATRNLWGEFAEAF,TRBV27,TRBJ1-1
ASSSLGEAF,TRBV27,TRBJ1-1
ASILQVVGETQY,TRBV6-1,TRBJ2-5
ASREGGELF,TRBV5-1,TRBJ2-2
ASSVAGTGSTDTQY,TRBV9,TRBJ2-3
ASRKTGQGTDTQY,TRBV11-1,TRBJ2-3
ASRPTGTEILTGNTIY,TRBV5-1,TRBJ1-3
ASSAIQASGYNEQF,TRBV5-1,TRBJ2-1
ASKAGNSEQY,TRBV2,TRBJ2-7